Here is one T cell receptor beta chain with its context. This clone was recorded a few times. The antigen this receptor binds is unknown. No base-level quality is on record; no much larger clone is a single base apart. The CDR3 goes from the cysteine to the phenylalanine over 13 residues. Only the CDR3 DNA is retained, 39 bases long and in frame from the first base. CDR1 and CDR2, looked up from the germline V gene, are WSHSY and SAAADI. Deletion took 6 bases off V and 2 bases off J, with a span of 10 bases between the germline ends. The sample originates from a study of beta chain features in type 1 diabetes (dated by TCRdb to between 2017 and 2018). For the wider study: Patients and healthy donors did not differ in mean age, gender distribution, total cell number or subset yield. Regulatory and stem cell-like memory subsets were isolated from only 8 patients and roughly eight healthy donors, whereas naive and central memory subsets came from all 28 donors. The study compared the TCRB repertoires of sorted circulating CD4+ T cell subsets in recently diagnosed type 1 diabetes patients with those in matched healthy donors. A total of 90 million to 120 million sorted cells were examined across all samples, and a strong correlation was observed between cell number per subset and RNA yield. The study at large found these results: HLA sub-analyses involved small numbers of individuals, so any influence of HLA type on TCRB rearrangement remained unresolved. Type 1 diabetes patients showed a moderate but significant shortening of TCRB CDR3 length in all four CD4+ subsets. Because cDNA rather than genomic DNA was sequenced, highly expressing activated cells could have been over-represented, although no difference in activation and CD3 levels was found between groups. PCR might favor shorter templates, but patient and control samples were amplified and corrected together, so any skew would affect both groups equally. Fewer insertions and more nucleotide deletions at VDJ recombination sites were observed in patients with type 1 diabetes, implying thymic rearrangement abnormalities. Naive, central memory and regulatory TCRB repertoires appeared to be more alike among patients than among healthy donors.

The entire amount of isolated RNA was reverse transcribed using the High Capacity cDNA Reverse Transcription Kit, so the sequenced TCRB transcripts were expressed ones. Deep immunoSEQ sequencing was applied to naive, central memory and regulatory T cell samples, giving an average of about 3.4 million total reads per sample. Sorted cells were lysed in RLT buffer and RNA was extracted with DNase-treated RNeasy Micro or Mini kits, depending on cell number. Each cell subset was processed on its own to prevent cross-contamination, while patient and healthy donor samples were processed together. The immunoSEQ multiplex PCR was used to amplify TCRB sequences from cDNA, generating 87-bp fragments that spanned the CDR3 region. The amplicons were sequenced using the Illumina HiSeq platform. Turning to the authors' computational methods: Synthetic template baselines were used to correct PCR bias computationally, reads within Hamming distance 2 were collapsed together, and singletons that could not be merged were discarded. Reads were aligned against IMGT to assign V, D and J genes, CDR3 length and insertions or deletions at six rearrangement sites. Clonotype counts were normalized to sorted cell number within each subset before computing true diversity and Gini coefficients with the tcR R package. Repertoire sharing was quantified using the overlap coefficient calculated on TCRB nucleotide sequences. Not all clones reach the TCRdb copy of this immuneACCESS table, which keeps in-frame sequences only. Checked studies attribute under half of the gap to unresolved V genes and leave the rest unexplained. V and J calls and clone size are as listed in that table; D and trimming were resolved from the DNA. The sample table contains about 370,000 clones; only one count was recorded for over 8.5% of them. The ten largest clones take up about 0.6% of the sample.

A single peripheral blood draw of approximately 120 mL on average was collected from each donor into heparinised tubes. A BD FACSAria II was used to sort naive, central memory, regulatory and stem cell-like memory CD4+ T cells with a panel that included CD45RO, CCR7, CD25, CD127, CD95 and CD27. All sorted populations exceeded 95% purity. Right away, PBMCs were isolated by Lymphoprep density gradient centrifugation and were stained directly, with no culture step. So that batch effects would be minimized, each experiment stained and sorted samples in pairs, pairing one healthy donor with one patient.

The V and J segments used are TRBV10-2 and TRBJ2-5; the D gene is unclear. Sequences were obtained from central memory CD4+ T cells from blood. The TCR sequence derives from a young man with type 1 diabetes. CDR3 reads: CASRQTVQETQYF. The nucleotides are TGCGCCAGCAGGCAAACAGTTCAAGAGACCCAGTACTTC.